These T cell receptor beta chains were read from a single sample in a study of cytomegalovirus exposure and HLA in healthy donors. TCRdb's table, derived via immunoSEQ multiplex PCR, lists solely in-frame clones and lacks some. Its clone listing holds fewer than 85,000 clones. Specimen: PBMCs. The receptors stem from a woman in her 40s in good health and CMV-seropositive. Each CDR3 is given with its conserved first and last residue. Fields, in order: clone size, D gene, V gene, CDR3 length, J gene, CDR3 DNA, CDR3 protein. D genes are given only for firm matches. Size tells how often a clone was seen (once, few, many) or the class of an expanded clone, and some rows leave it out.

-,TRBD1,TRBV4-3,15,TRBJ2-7,TGCGCCAGCAGCCAAGTAGCAGGGGGCGCCTACGAGCAGTACTTC,CASSQVAGGAYEQYF
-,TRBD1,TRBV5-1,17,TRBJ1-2,TGCGCCAGCAGCTCCCTAGAGGGACAGGACTTCAACTATGGCTACACCTTC,CASSSLEGQDFNYGYTF
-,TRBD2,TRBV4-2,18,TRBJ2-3,TGTGCCAGCAGCCAAGCGCTCGGGCGGGGGGGCCTGGCAGATACGCAGTATTTT,CASSQALGRGGLADTQYF
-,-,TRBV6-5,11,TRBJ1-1,TGTGCCAGCAGTTATGAGAGGAAAGCTTTCTTT,CASSYERKAFF
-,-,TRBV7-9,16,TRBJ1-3,TGTGCCAGCAGCTTAGCGCTAGGGGGCTCTGGAAACACCATATATTTT,CASSLALGGSGNTIYF
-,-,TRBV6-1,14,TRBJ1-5,TGTGCCAGCAGTTTGCGGCAGGGCGTTCAGCCCCAGCATTTT,CASSLRQGVQPQHF
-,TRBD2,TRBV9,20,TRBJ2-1,TGTGCCAGCAGCGTAGCTAAACTAGCGGGGGGTAAGAGCTCCTACAATGAGCAGTTCTTC,CASSVAKLAGGKSSYNEQFF
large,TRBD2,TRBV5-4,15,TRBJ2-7,TGTGCCAGCAGCCAAGGACTAGCGGGGACCTACGAGCAGTACTTC,CASSQGLAGTYEQYF
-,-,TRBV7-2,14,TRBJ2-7,TGTACCAGCAGCACCCCTGGGGGGACCTACGAGCAGTACTTC,CTSSTPGGTYEQYF
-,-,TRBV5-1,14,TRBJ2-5,TGCGCCAGCAGCACGGACAGAGGGGTAGAGACCCAGTACTTC,CASSTDRGVETQYF
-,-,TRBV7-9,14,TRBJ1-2,TGTGCCAGCAGCTCCTGGGCAGGGGAGGGTGGCTACACCTTC,CASSSWAGEGGYTF
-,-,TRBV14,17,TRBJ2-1,TGTGCCAGCAGCCCCCCTGGGCGCCCCGGGGCCTACAATGAGCAGTTCTTC,CASSPPGRPGAYNEQFF
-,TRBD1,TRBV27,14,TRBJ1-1,TGTGCCAGCAGTTTTGACAGGGTCGGCACTGAAGCTTTCTTT,CASSFDRVGTEAFF
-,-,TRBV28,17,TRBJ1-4,TGTGCCAGCAGTTTGAGGGCAGCCTACGCAACTAATGAAAAACTGTTTTTT,CASSLRAAYATNEKLFF
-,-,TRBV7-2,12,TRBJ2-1,TGTGCCAGCAGCTTAGCCCTCAATGAGCAGTTCTTC,CASSLALNEQFF
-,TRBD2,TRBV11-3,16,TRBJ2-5,TGTGCCAGCAGCTTAGCTAGCGGGAGAAGGGGTGAGACCCAGTACTTC,CASSLASGRRGETQYF
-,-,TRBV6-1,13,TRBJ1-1,TGTGCCAGCAGTGAAGGAGAGAACACTGAAGCTTTCTTT,CASSEGENTEAFF
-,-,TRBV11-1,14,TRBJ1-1,TGTGCCAGCAGCTTCGGGACACATGGGACTGAAGCTTTCTTT,CASSFGTHGTEAFF
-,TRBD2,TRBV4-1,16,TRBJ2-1,TGCGCCAGCAGTCTAGCGGGAGGGAGCTCCTACAATGAGCAGTTCTTC,CASSLAGGSSYNEQFF
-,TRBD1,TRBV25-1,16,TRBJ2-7,TGTGCCAGCAGTGGGGTCCCGGGACAGGGGGCCCACGAGCAGTACTTC,CASSGVPGQGAHEQYF
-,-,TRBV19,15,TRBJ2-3,TGTGCCAGTACCATAGGAGGGGGCGGCACAGATACGCAGTATTTT,CASTIGGGGTDTQYF
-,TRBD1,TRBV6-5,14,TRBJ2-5,TGTGCCAGCAGTTATCTACAGGGGAGCCACAAGCAGTACTTC,CASSYLQGSHKQYF
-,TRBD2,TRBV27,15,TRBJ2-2,TGTGCCAGCAGTTTCGGACTAGCGGGAGTTCGGGAGCTGTTTTTT,CASSFGLAGVRELFF
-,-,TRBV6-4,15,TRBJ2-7,TGTGCCAGCAGTGAACGCCAGGCGAGCTCCTACGAGCAGTACTTC,CASSERQASSYEQYF
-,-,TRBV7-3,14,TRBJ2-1,TGTGCCAGCAGCTTATTCGGCAGGGACAATGAGCAGTTCTTC,CASSLFGRDNEQFF
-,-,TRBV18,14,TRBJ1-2,TGTGCCAGCTCACCGAGCGGGGCGCCATTGGGCTACACCTTC,CASSPSGAPLGYTF
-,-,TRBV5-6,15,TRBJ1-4,TGTGCCAGCAGCTTGGCCGCAGGGCAGCAGGAAAAACTGTTTTTT,CASSLAAGQQEKLFF
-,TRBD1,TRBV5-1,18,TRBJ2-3,TGCGCCAGCAGCTTTGCCTTAGGGACAGGCCGGGAGAGAGATACGCAGTATTTT,CASSFALGTGRERDTQYF
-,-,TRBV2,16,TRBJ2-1,TGTGCCATAAGACTGTCGGCCCCCCAAATGAGCAATGAGCAGTTCTTC,CAIRLSAPQMSNEQFF
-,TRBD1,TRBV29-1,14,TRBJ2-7,TGCAGCGTTGAAATGGGACAGGGGGCAGGCGAGCAGTACTTC,CSVEMGQGAGEQYF
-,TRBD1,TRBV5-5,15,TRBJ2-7,TGTGCCAGCAGCTCACTGGGGACAGGAACCTACGAGCAGTACTTC,CASSSLGTGTYEQYF
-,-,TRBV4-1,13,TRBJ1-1,TGCGCCAGCAGCCTAGGGGGGAACACTGAAGCTTTCTTT,CASSLGGNTEAFF
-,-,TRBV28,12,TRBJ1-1,TGTGCCAGCAGTATGGGACTGTTCGAAGCTTTCTTT,CASSMGLFEAFF
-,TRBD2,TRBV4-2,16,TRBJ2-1,TGTGCCAGCAGCCAAGGGACTAGCGGGAGGGACAATGAGCAGTTCTTC,CASSQGTSGRDNEQFF
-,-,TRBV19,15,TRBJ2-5,TGTGCCAGTAGTACCAGGGGTGGTCCCCAAGAGACCCAGTACTTC,CASSTRGGPQETQYF
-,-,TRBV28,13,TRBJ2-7,TGTGCCAGCAGCCTGACTAGATTCTACGAGCAGTACTTC,CASSLTRFYEQYF
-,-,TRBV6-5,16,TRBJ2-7,TGTGCCAGCAGTTACTCGACTCGATCCGGAACCTACGAGCAGTACTTC,CASSYSTRSGTYEQYF
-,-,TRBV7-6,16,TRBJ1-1,TGTGCCAGCAGCCCCAGCAGTCAGGGCGGGAGCACTGAAGCTTTCTTT,CASSPSSQGGSTEAFF
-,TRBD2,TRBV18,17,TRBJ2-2,TGTGCCAGCTCACCACCGAGACTAGCGGGAGCCACCGGGGAGCTGTTTTTT,CASSPPRLAGATGELFF
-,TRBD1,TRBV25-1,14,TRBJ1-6,TGTGCCAGCACAACGACAGGGAGGAATTCACCCCTCCACTTT,CASTTTGRNSPLHF
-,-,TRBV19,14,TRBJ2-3,TGTGCCAGTAACGCGCTCGCATTCACAGATACGCAGTATTTT,CASNALAFTDTQYF
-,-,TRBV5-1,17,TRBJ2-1,TGCGCCAGCAGCTTGGGGGGAGGTACTACCTACTACAATGAGCAGTTCTTC,CASSLGGGTTYYNEQFF
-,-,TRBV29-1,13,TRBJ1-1,TGCAGCGTTGCTGGACAGTTGGCTGATGAAGCTTTCTTT,CSVAGQLADEAFF
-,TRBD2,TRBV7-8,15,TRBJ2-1,TGTGCCAGCAGCTTAACGGGGGGGGACCACAATGAGCAGTTCTTC,CASSLTGGDHNEQFF
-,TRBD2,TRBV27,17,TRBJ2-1,TGTGCCAGCAGTTTACCACGTCCTAGCGGGAGGGCCGGGGAACAGTTCTTC,CASSLPRPSGRAGEQFF
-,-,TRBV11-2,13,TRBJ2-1,TGTGCCAGCAGCTTGGACTTGCCCAATGAGCAGTTCTTC,CASSLDLPNEQFF
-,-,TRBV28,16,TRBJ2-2,TGTGCCAGCAGTTTCAACGGGAGTCCTAACACCGGGGAGCTGTTTTTT,CASSFNGSPNTGELFF
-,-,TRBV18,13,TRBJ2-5,TGTGCCAGCTCAGGGGCAGTACAAGAGACCCAGTACTTC,CASSGAVQETQYF
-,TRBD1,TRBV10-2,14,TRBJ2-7,TGCGCCAGCAGTGAGGCAGGGGGTTACTACGAGCAGTACTTC,CASSEAGGYYEQYF
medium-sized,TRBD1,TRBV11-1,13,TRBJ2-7,TGTGCCAGCAGCTTCGGGACAGGCTACGAGCAGTACTTC,CASSFGTGYEQYF
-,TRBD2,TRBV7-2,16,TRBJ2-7,TGTGCCAGCAGCTTAGATATCCTAGCGGGAGTTTCCGAGCAGTACTTC,CASSLDILAGVSEQYF
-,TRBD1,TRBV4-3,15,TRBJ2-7,TGCGCCAGCAGCCCGGGGACAGGGAGCTCCTACGAGCAGTACTTC,CASSPGTGSSYEQYF
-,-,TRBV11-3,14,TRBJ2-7,TGTGCCAGCAGCCCCCGGGCAGGGGCCTACGAGCAGTACTTC,CASSPRAGAYEQYF
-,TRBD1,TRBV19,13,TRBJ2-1,TGTGCCAGTGGACAGGAAAACGGGAATGAGCAGTTCTTC,CASGQENGNEQFF